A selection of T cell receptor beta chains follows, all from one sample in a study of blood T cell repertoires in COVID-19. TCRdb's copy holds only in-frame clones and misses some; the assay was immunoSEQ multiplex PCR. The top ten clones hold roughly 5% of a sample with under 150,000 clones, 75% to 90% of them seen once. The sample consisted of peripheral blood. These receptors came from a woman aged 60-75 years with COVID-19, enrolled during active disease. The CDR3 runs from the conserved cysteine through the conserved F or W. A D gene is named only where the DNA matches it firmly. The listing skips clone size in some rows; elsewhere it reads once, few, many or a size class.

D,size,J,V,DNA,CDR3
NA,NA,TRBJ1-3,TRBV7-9,TGTGCCAGCAGACCTACAGCTTTTAGTTCTGGAAACACCATATATTTT,CASRPTAFSSGNTIYF
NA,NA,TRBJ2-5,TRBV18,TGTGCCAGCTCACCCGCCCTTACTAGAAGTAGAGAGACCCAGTACTTC,CASSPALTRSRETQYF
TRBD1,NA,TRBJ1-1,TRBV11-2,TGTGCCAGCAGCCGGGACAGCCCGAACACTGAAGCTTTCTTT,CASSRDSPNTEAFF
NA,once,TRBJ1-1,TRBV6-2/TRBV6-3,TGTGCCAGCAGTCTTCGGGGAACTCGCACCACTGAAGCTTTCTTT,CASSLRGTRTTEAFF
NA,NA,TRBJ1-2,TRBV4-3,TGCGCCAGCAGCCAAGAAAGGGAGAGGGGCTACACCTTC,CASSQERERGYTF
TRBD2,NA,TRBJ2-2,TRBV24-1,TGTGCCACCAGTGATCTAGCGGGGGGGGACACCGGGGAGCTGTTTTTT,CATSDLAGGDTGELFF
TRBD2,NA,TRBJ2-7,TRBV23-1,TGCGCCAGCAGTCAACTAGCGGGGCCTCCCTACGAGCAGTACTTC,CASSQLAGPPYEQYF
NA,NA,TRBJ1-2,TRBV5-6,TGTGCCAGCAGCGTCCAGGGCGGCTATAGCTACACCTTC,CASSVQGGYSYTF
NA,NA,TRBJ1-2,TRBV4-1,TGCGCCAGCAGCCAAGATAACTGGTCCTATGGCTACACCTTC,CASSQDNWSYGYTF
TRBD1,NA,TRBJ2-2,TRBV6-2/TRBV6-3,TGTGCCAGCAGCCGGACAGGGTGGGCCGGGGAGCTGTTTTTT,CASSRTGWAGELFF
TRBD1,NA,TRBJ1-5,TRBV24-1,TGTGCCACCAGTGATTTGGGACAGGGGGCTGGCAATCAGCCCCAGCATTTT,CATSDLGQGAGNQPQHF
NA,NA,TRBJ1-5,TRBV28,TGTGCCAGCAGTTTAACAGGAAACCAGCCCCAGCATTTT,CASSLTGNQPQHF
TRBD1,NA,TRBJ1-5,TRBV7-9,TGTGCCAGCAGCTTGGGGACAGGGGACGTTCGCAATCAGCCCCAGCATTTT,CASSLGTGDVRNQPQHF
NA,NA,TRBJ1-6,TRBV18,TGTGCCAGCTCCCCCAGAAGTTTTAGCGGGCTGGCGAATTCACCCCTCCACTTT,CASSPRSFSGLANSPLHF
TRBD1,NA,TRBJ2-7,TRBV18,TGTGCCAGCGCCGGGACAGGGAACGAGCAGTACTTC,CASAGTGNEQYF
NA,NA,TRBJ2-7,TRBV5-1,TGCGCCAGCAGCTTGGATCAGGAGGGAGGCGAGCAGTACTTC,CASSLDQEGGEQYF
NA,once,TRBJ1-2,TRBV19,TGTGCCAGTAGCAGGGACACACGCGGCGGCTACACCTTC,CASSRDTRGGYTF
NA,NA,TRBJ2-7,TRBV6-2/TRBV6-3,TGTGCCAGCAGTTACCCAGGTCTCTCCTACGAGCAGTACTTC,CASSYPGLSYEQYF
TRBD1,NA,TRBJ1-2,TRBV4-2,TGTGCCAGCAGCCAAGATCCGGGGGACAGGGGCAATGGCTACACCTTC,CASSQDPGDRGNGYTF
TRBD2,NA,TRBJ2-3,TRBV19,TGTGCCTCCGGCGGTGGGACTAGCGTCGATACGCAGTATTTT,CASGGGTSVDTQYF
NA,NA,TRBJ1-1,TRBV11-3,TGTGCCAGCAGCTTAGGGGGCGCGGCCACTGAAGCTTTCTTT,CASSLGGAATEAFF
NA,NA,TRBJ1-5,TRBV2,TGTGCCAGCAGAACAGGGCCAAATCAGCCCCAGCATTTT,CASRTGPNQPQHF
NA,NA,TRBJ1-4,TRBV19,TGTGCCAGTGGACGAGAGTCCCAGGGGTTCGCTAATGAAAAACTGTTTTTT,CASGRESQGFANEKLFF
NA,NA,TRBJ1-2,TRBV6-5,TGTGCCAGCAGTTACGGCCAGGGCGCGTTAGGCTACACCTTC,CASSYGQGALGYTF
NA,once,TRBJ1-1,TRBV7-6,TGTGCCAGCAGCCACGGGACATTCATGAACACTGAAGCTTTCTTT,CASSHGTFMNTEAFF
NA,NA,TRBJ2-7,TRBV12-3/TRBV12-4,TGTGCCAGCAGCAGACAAATCTACGAGCAGTACTTC,CASSRQIYEQYF
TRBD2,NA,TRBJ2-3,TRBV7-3,TGTGCCAGCAGCTTGAGCGGGACTAGCACAGATACGCAGTATTTT,CASSLSGTSTDTQYF
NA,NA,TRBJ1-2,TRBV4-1,TGCGCCAGCAGCCAAGGGGAAGACAGCTTCTATGGCTACACCTTC,CASSQGEDSFYGYTF
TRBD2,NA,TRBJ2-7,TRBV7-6,TGTGCCAGCAGCACGTTACTGACTAGCGGGGGGGTCCCCGTCTCCTACGAGCAGTACTTC,CASSTLLTSGGVPVSYEQYF
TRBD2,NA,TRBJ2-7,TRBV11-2,TGTGCCAGCAGCCGAAGCGGGGGGGCCTCCTACGAGCAGTACTTC,CASSRSGGASYEQYF
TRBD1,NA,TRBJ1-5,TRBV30,TGTGCCTGGAGCCGGGACAGGCAGGGGAATAGCAATCAGCCCCAGCATTTT,CAWSRDRQGNSNQPQHF
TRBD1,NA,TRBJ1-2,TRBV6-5,TGTGCCAGCAGTCGAGGGGGCATGGGGTATGGCTACACCTTC,CASSRGGMGYGYTF
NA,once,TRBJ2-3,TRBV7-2,TGTGCCAGCAGCCCACACGGGGACACCACAGATACGCAGTATTTT,CASSPHGDTTDTQYF
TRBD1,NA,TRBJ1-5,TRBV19,TGTGCCAGTAGTATAGATCCGAGGGACAGGGGGAGTTCTAGCAATCAGCCCCAGCATTTT,CASSIDPRDRGSSSNQPQHF
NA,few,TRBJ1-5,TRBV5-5,TGTGCCAGCAGCAATCAACGACAGTCCAATCAGCCCCAGCATTTT,CASSNQRQSNQPQHF
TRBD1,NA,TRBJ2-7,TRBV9,TGTGCCAGCACCCCAGGGGGAACCGGCGACGAGCAGTACTTC,CASTPGGTGDEQYF
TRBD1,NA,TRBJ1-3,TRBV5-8,TGTGCCAGCAGCTTGGATCAGGGGGCTGGAAACACCATATATTTT,CASSLDQGAGNTIYF
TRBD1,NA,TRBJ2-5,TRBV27,TGTGCCAGCCGGACAGGGGAGGAGACCCAGTACTTC,CASRTGEETQYF
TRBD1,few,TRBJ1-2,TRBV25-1,TGTGCCAGCAGTGAATGGGACAGGGCCGACTATGGCTACACCTTC,CASSEWDRADYGYTF
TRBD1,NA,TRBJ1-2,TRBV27,TGTGCCAGCAGTTTACGGGGACAGGGCTATGGCTACACCTTC,CASSLRGQGYGYTF
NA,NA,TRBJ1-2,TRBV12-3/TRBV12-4,TGTGCCAGCAAGGAGGGGTTTCGTGGCTACACCTTC,CASKEGFRGYTF
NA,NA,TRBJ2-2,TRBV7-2,TGTGCCACCACCCGGGGTGGCGTTACCGGGGAGCTGTTTTTT,CATTRGGVTGELFF
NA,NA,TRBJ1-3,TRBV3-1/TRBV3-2,TGTGCCAGCAGCCAAGATCCGGGTTCTGGAAACACCATATATTTT,CASSQDPGSGNTIYF
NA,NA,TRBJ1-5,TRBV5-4,TGTGCCAGCAGCTTGGACAGGTCCGGGCCCCAGCATTTT,CASSLDRSGPQHF
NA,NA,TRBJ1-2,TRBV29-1,TGCAGCGTTGACAGTTCAGGGGTTAACTATGGCTACACCTTC,CSVDSSGVNYGYTF
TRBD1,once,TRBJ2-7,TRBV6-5,TGTGCCAGCTCGCGCGGGACAGGGGTTTTCTACGAGCAGTACTTC,CASSRGTGVFYEQYF
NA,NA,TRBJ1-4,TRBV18,TGTGCCAGCTCACGGACAGCAACTAATGAAAAACTGTTTTTT,CASSRTATNEKLFF
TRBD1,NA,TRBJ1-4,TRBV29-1,TGCAGCGGCCAGGGGGCAGGGGAAAAACTGTTTTTT,CSGQGAGEKLFF
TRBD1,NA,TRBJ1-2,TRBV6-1,TGTGCCAGCAGTGATAACAAGCGGGACAGGGTAGATGGCTACACCTTC,CASSDNKRDRVDGYTF
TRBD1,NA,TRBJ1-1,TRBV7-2,TGTGCCAGCAGCCCCTGGACAGGGTCGAACACTGAAGCTTTCTTT,CASSPWTGSNTEAFF
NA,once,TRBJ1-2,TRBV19,TGTGCCAGTAGTCTTGGGGGGAACTATGGCTACACCTTC,CASSLGGNYGYTF
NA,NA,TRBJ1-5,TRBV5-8,TGTGCCAGCAGCTTGGTTTTGAGGGTCGATAGCAATCAGCCCCAGCATTTT,CASSLVLRVDSNQPQHF
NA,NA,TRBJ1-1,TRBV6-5,TGTGCCAGCAGTTACGAGTTGAACACTGAAGCTTTCTTT,CASSYELNTEAFF
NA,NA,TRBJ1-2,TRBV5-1,TGCGCCAGCAGCTTGGCCCCGGGGGATTGGTATGGCTACACCTTC,CASSLAPGDWYGYTF
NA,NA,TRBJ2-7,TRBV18,TGTGCCAGCTCACCCTTAGGGGCCGCCCACGAGCAGTACTTC,CASSPLGAAHEQYF
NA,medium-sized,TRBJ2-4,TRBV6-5,TGTGCCAGCAGTACACCGGGAAAAAACATTCAGTACTTC,CASSTPGKNIQYF
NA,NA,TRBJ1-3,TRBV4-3,TGCGCCAGCAGCCAAGATTGGCTCGTGGGGGCTTCGGGAAACACCATATATTTT,CASSQDWLVGASGNTIYF